This section outlines one T cell receptor (beta chain) sequence together with its context. Its target is not known. The sample comes from a study of blood T cells in healthy people across ages. Researchers collected 7.5 to 10 milliliters of peripheral blood from every single donor. General observations from the study: Expanded clonotype changes were possibly confounded by unknown donor CMV status. From one million sequenced T cells, diversity estimates were lower bounds.

The CDR3 loop spans 14 amino acids. Germline values: CDR1 SGHTA, CDR2 FQGNSA. V was cut by 8 bases and J by 0 bases, with 8 bases left in between. Next came a second PCR, run for 7 to 11 cycles, which used a sample-barcoded 5' primer along with a J-beta primer mix. Sequencing of every sample gave 2.5 million or more CDR3-containing paired-end reads. TCRdb called the 5' RACE reads again in MiXCR, with one record for every CDR3 protein. The repertoire has some 790,000 distinct CDR3 sequences, about 30% of them found once; the top ten carry 17%. Specimen: blood. The TCR sequence derives from a woman older than 75 in good health. The chain carries TRBV7-2 and TRBJ2-6; maybe TRBD2 (6 bases). The CDR3 DNA reads as TGTGCCAGCCCCGGGGGCTCTGGGGCCAACGTCCTGACTTTC. Its protein is CASPGGSGANVLTF.